This TCR beta chain was sequenced for a study of blood T cells in healthy people across ages (dated by TCRdb to between 2014 and 2017). Turning to the overall study: In model experiments, template switching captured roughly one uniquely barcoded TCR beta cDNA molecule for every two T cells. The donors were split into four age groups: young (average about 15 years), middle-aged (about 40), aged (approximately 59) and long-lived (approximately 80). For two donors (one aged 18 to 29 and one aged 80 or older), the study analyzed two additional independent replicas of 1 million unique cDNA reads from the same blood draw. To track age-related changes in TCR beta repertoire diversity, the study relied on deep sequencing normalized with unique cDNA molecular identifiers. To avoid experimental bias, donors of different ages were randomly spread across the sequencing lanes.

Library method: 5' RACE. This sample was sequenced with an Illumina HiSeq 2500. A second PCR of roughly 7 to 11 cycles was performed with a sample-barcoded 5' primer and a J-beta primer mix. A template-switch 5' adaptor carrying 12 random nucleotides introduced a unique molecular identifier onto each TCR beta cDNA molecule. Each sample yielded at least 3 million CDR3-containing paired-end reads. First-strand cDNA was synthesized from all RNA with the Mint cDNA synthesis kit, primed by a TRBC-specific oligonucleotide. Following uracil-DNA glycosylase treatment, all cDNA underwent a first 18-cycle PCR with the universal primers M1SS and BC2_uni_R. On the authors' methods: For normalization, 1 million high-quality reads, each with a distinct molecular identifier, were randomly selected from each sample. Reads with shared molecular identifiers were discarded instead of being binned into consensus sequences. MiTCR, run with a Q25 quality threshold and the strictest error-elimination algorithm, handled CDR3 identification, clonotype clustering and error correction. A nonparametric unseen species model with Euler transformation was used to estimate a lower bound on total TCR beta diversity. TCRdb reran the public reads through fastp at Q25 and MiXCR, keeping productive beta chains. Each entry is one CDR3 protein sequence, shown with its most common DNA and genes. The V and J calls and clone size come from TCRdb's table, not from the authors' own analysis. This sample has approximately 690,000 distinct CDR3 sequences in its table, and around 43% of those were observed once. The biggest ten clones account for around 30% of the sample.

This clonotype was seen just once. Which antigen it targets is not known. Per-base qualities were not stored, and no clone one base away is much larger. One read offers little support. General findings and caveats noted by the study authors: Estimates of total diversity from one million sequenced T cells were regarded as lower bounds and underestimates. As age increased, observed TCR beta diversity per million T cells dropped in a roughly linear way, and a significant reduction was already evident by age about 40. There was a strong correlation between observed TCR beta diversity and the percentage of naive T cells measured by flow cytometry. Conclusive comparison of naive and antigen-experienced compartments was prevented by the profiling of bulk unsorted PBMCs. Donor CMV infection status was unknown, potentially confounding age-related changes in expanded clonotypes. Compared with the aged group, the long-lived group had more naive CD4+ T cells, fewer expanded clones and increased TCR diversity, a pattern suggesting age selection.

From the germline V gene (reference sequence), CDR1 is SEHNR and CDR2 is FQNEAQ. The CDR3 runs 15 amino acids, cysteine and phenylalanine included. The read is trimmed to its CDR3 DNA, 45 bases read in frame from base 1. V loses 5 bases, J loses 4 bases, and the germline ends lie 15 bases apart. Systemically healthy Caucasian individuals from Russia, 39 in total and aged roughly 6 to 100 years, were included as donors. Each donor gave around 9.9 milliliters of peripheral blood, collected into EDTA-treated Vacutainer tubes. PBMCs were isolated by Ficoll-Paque density-gradient centrifugation, with at least 6.5 million obtained per sample. Trizol reagent was used to extract total RNA from PBMCs, with at least 6 micrograms per sample. For every donor, an aliquot of PBMCs went through flow cytometry to measure the percentages of naive CD45RAhigh/CD27high T cells.

The rearrangement combines TRBV7-9 with TRBJ2-1; the D gene is possibly TRBD2, with 6 bases matching. Sequencing was done on a sample of blood. The sequence was obtained from a man aged 80 or over in good health. The CDR3 region reads CASSGLGGTYNEQFF. At the DNA level, the sequence is TGTGCCAGCAGCGGCCTAGGAGGGACGTACAATGAGCAGTTCTTC.